In this sample, the clone carrying this T cell receptor beta chain turned up a few times. This sample is drawn from a study of blood T cells in healthy people across ages. The overall study: About one barcoded beta molecule was captured per two T cells (by template switching).

Alongside a J-beta primer mix, a sample-barcoded 5' primer served in a second PCR lasting about 7 to 11 cycles. A 12-random-nucleotide template-switch adaptor tagged each cDNA molecule. All samples gave at least 2.5 million CDR3-containing paired-end reads. Via MiXCR, TCRdb re-called the 5' RACE reads, giving one row per CDR3 protein. The table records roughly 900,000 distinct CDR3 sequences, about 48% of them present only once. The CDR3 runs 15 residues. CDR1 SGHRS and CDR2 YFSETQ come from the germline V gene. V gave up 1 base and J gave up 0 bases; unmatched junction bases: 1. The specimen sequenced was blood. This sequence originates from a man aged 25 to 45 in good health. V is TRBV5-1 and J is TRBJ2-7, with 10 positions matching TRBD2. CDR3 residues: CASSLLAGASYEQYF. CDR3 coding DNA: TGCGCCAGCAGCTTGCTAGCGGGGGCCTCCTACGAGCAGTACTTC.